The sequence of this TCR beta chain was determined in a study of technical replicates of blood from several donors. Sequenced by immunoSEQ multiplex PCR; TCRdb stores in-frame clones only, minus some. In the table there are fewer than 90,000 clones, around 97% of which are singletons. The V segment lost 0 bases and the J segment 1 base; nucleotides outside the gene matches: 10. CDR3 length: 19 residues. The germline CDR1 and CDR2 sequences are ENHRY and SYGVKD. This TCR was recovered from a human donor in good health. The chain carries TRBV10-3 and TRBJ2-7; 12 bases match TRBD1. Source material: T cells isolated from PBMCs. CDR3 DNA sequence: TGTGCCATCAGTGAGTCCGGGACAGGGGGCTATCAAAGGTCCTACGAGCAGTACTTC. Translation: CAISESGTGGYQRSYEQYF.